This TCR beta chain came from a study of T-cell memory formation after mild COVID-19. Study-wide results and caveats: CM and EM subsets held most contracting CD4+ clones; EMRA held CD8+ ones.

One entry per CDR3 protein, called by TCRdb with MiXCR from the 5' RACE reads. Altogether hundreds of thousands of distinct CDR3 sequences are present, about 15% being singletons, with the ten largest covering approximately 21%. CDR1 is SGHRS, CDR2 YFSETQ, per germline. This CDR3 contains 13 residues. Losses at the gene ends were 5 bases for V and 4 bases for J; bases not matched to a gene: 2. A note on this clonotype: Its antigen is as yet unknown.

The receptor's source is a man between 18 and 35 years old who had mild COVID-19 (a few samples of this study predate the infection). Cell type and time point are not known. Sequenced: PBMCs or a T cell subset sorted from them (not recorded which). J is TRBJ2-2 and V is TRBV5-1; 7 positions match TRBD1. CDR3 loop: CASRTGSTGELFF. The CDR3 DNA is TGCGCCAGCAGGACAGGGAGCACCGGGGAGCTGTTTTTT.